This T cell receptor beta chain was found in a study of blood T cell repertoires in COVID-19. In the study overall: COVID-19 samples from acute and convalescent phases originated in the United States, Italy and Spain. Sample material is recorded as cDNA or gDNA derived from T cells, B-cell-depleted T cells, or PBMCs.

In the original processing: Amplification of reference gene primers was used by the study to estimate nucleated cell counts. Profiled with immunoSEQ multiplex PCR; TCRdb holds only in-frame clones, not every one. The DNA was the basis for D and trimming; V, J and clone size are from that table. The data hold 150,000 or so clones, with around four fifths observed a single time. Germline CDR1 reads SGHNT; CDR2 reads YYREEE (reference sequence). This CDR3 contains 15 residues. Deletions cut 4 bases from V and 1 base from J, with 14 bases between. The specimen sequenced was peripheral blood. The chain couples TRBV5-4 to TRBJ1-1; D is perhaps TRBD1 (5 bases). This TCR was recovered from a man aged 70-80 years who had recovered from COVID-19. As DNA, the CDR3 is TGTGCCAGCAGCCAGGCTGGGGGAGGGAACACTGAAGCTTTCTTT. It specifies CASSQAGGGNTEAFF.